The next 21 T cell receptor beta chains were all read from a single sample in a study of blood T cell repertoires in COVID-19. Using immunoSEQ multiplex PCR, the repertoire was profiled, and TCRdb retains in-frame clones only, with some absent. This table holds approximately 150,000 clones, 65% to 85% found once. Sequencing was done on a sample of peripheral blood. These receptors were collected from a woman older than 75 with acute or convalescent COVID-19.

The CDR3 nucleotides are TGTGCCAGCAGTCCAGGGGGCGACTACGAGCAGTACTTC. This gives the protein CASSPGGDYEQYF. This chain links TRBV27 with TRBJ2-7, with TRBD1 matching over 8 bases. Trimming took 5 bases from V and 3 from J; bases not matched to a gene: 3. The V gene's germline CDR1 is MNHEY and CDR2 SMNVEV (reference sequence). This CDR3 contains 13 residues.

The CDR3, as DNA: TGTGCCAGCAGCTGGGGAGGGGGTACTAATGAAAAACTGTTTTTT. This gives the protein CASSWGGGTNEKLFF. J is TRBJ1-4 and V is TRBV2, with D tentatively TRBD1 (6 bases). Germline V gene data show CDR1 as SNHLY and CDR2 as FYNNEI. CDR3 length: 15 amino acids. Trimming pared 6 bases from V and 2 bases from J, leaving 13 bases between.

The chain is built from TRBV3-1 (or the pseudogene TRBV3-2) and TRBJ2-7; tentatively, D is TRBD1 (7 bases). Germline values: CDR1 LGHDT, CDR2 YNNKEL (reference sequence). The CDR3 is made up of 17 amino acids. Trimming shortened V by 3 bases and J by 2 bases, and 20 bases separated the two germline ends. This chain's CDR3 is CASSHAGQPKNPYEQYF. In DNA form, the CDR3 reads TGTGCCAGCAGCCACGCGGGACAGCCAAAAAACCCCTACGAGCAGTACTTC.

The V gene is TRBV19, the J gene TRBJ1-6, with D unclear. The CDR3 spans 12 residues. V lost 5 bases and J 10 bases, leaving 9 bases between the germline ends. Germline assignment: CDR1 LNHDA and CDR2 SQIVND (reference sequence). The CDR3 spells CASSFTASPLHF. CDR3 coding DNA: TGTGCCAGTAGTTTTACAGCCTCACCCCTCCACTTT.

In its sample, this clone was seen once. The rearrangement uses TRBV24-1 and TRBJ1-1; no clear D gene. Germline V gene data show CDR1 as KGHDR and CDR2 as SFDVKD. V gave up 3 bases and J gave up 5 bases, with 9 bases separating them. The CDR3 extends over 13 amino acids. CDR3 coding DNA: TGTGCCACCAGTGATCAGCGCGGGACTGAAGCTTTCTTT. This gives the protein CATSDQRGTEAFF.

As regards this clone: An end of the junction differs from the germline gene, which may be a read error. The chain carries TRBV2 and TRBJ2-1; TRBD2 matches at 10 bases. This CDR3 is built from 16 residues. CDR1 and CDR2 (germline): SNHLY, FYNNEI. In DNA form, the CDR3 reads TGTGCCAGCAGGGAAGGCACTAGCGGGATCTACAATGAGCAGTTCTTC. Protein product: CASREGTSGIYNEQFF.

The chain is built from TRBV7-6 and TRBJ2-2; TRBD1 matches at 7 bases. The V and J ends lost 4 bases and 1 base, in that order; junction bases with no gene match: 6. This CDR3 region has 16 residues. Germline V gene sequence: CDR1 SGHVS, CDR2 FNYEAQ. This chain's CDR3 is CASSSGGYLNTGELFF. The CDR3 DNA is TGTGCCAGCAGCTCAGGGGGATACCTGAACACCGGGGAGCTGTTTTTT.

The rearrangement uses TRBV12-3 or TRBV12-4 and TRBJ2-4; 7 nucleotides align to TRBD1. V was pared by 3 bases and J by 11 bases, with 4 bases of the junction left unmatched. This CDR3 spans 12 amino acids. The CDR3 nucleotides read TGTGCCAGCAGTTTGGGACAGTTCCTTCAGTACTTC. Translating gives CASSLGQFLQYF.

The chain is built from TRBV6-2 or TRBV6-3 and TRBJ2-2; 8 nucleotides match TRBD1. After removal of 2 bases from V and 3 bases from J, the junction contained 5 bases not matched to a gene. The CDR3 extends over 16 amino acids. Germline loops: CDR1 MNHEY, CDR2 SVGEGT. The CDR3 DNA reads as TGTGCCAGCAGTTACACCCAGGGGGCGGACACCGGGGAGCTGTTTTTT. It is translated as CASSYTQGADTGELFF.

The rearrangement links TRBV6-5 to TRBJ2-7; 8 bases match TRBD2. V lost 5 bases and J lost 2; bases outside the gene matches: 5. This CDR3 has 14 residues. The germline V gene encodes CDR1 MNHEY and CDR2 SVGAGI. CDR3 protein: CASSRREVAYEQYF. The CDR3 DNA sequence: TGTGCCAGCAGTCGGCGGGAGGTCGCCTACGAGCAGTACTTC.

CDR3 region: CASSRGRGGAYEQYF. CDR3 sequence (DNA): TGTGCCAGCAGCCGGGGGCGGGGGGGGGCCTACGAGCAGTACTTC. The chain is built from TRBV7-2 and TRBJ2-7, with 9 bases fitting TRBD2. The germline V gene encodes CDR1 SGHTA and CDR2 FQGNSA. CDR3 size: 15 residues. V dropped 5 bases and J dropped 2; count of bases not matched to a gene: 7.

This clone came up once. The chain has TRBV10-1 and TRBJ2-3; TRBD1 matches 7 bases. Per the germline V gene, CDR1 is WNHNN and CDR2 is SYGVQD (reference sequence). The CDR3 is made up of 17 amino acids. Losses at the gene ends were 2 bases for V and 5 bases for J; bases not matched to a gene: 13. The CDR3 here is CASSERTGTAIGDTQYF. In DNA, the CDR3 is TGCGCCAGCAGTGAGAGAACCGGGACAGCAATAGGAGATACGCAGTATTTT.

The CDR3 reads CASSLGSRQGAYEQYF. CDR3 in DNA: TGTGCCAGCAGCTTAGGGTCCCGACAGGGGGCTTACGAGCAGTACTTC. J is TRBJ2-7 and V is TRBV7-8, with 10 bases aligning to TRBD1. V was clipped by 1 base and J by 4 bases; unmatched bases: 7. Germline CDR1 SGHVS, CDR2 FQNEAQ. The CDR3 is 16 amino acids.

The chain recombines TRBV19 with TRBJ2-7; possibly TRBD1 for D (5 bases). The CDR3 is 14 amino acids. Trimming removed 3 bases at V and 3 bases at J, with 12 bases between. Germline V CDR1 and CDR2: LNHDA, SQIVND (reference sequence). The CDR3 nucleotides read TGTGCCAGTAGTATTGCCCAGGGTGGCTACGAGCAGTACTTC. This encodes CASSIAQGGYEQYF. The variable domain in full, completed from reference TRBV19 and TRBJ2-7, reads DGGITQSPKYLFRKEGQNVTLSCEQNLNHDAMYWYRQDPGQGLRLIYYSQIVNDFQKGDIAEGYSVSREKKESFPLTVTSAQKNPTAFYLCASSIAQGGYEQYFGPGTRLTVT.

V and J are TRBV30 and TRBJ1-2; D is undetermined. The germline V and J ends were trimmed by 2 bases and 4 bases, with 11 bases remaining between them. Germline V gene sequence: CDR1 GTSNPN, CDR2 SVGIG (reference sequence). The CDR3 covers 13 residues. The CDR3 here is CAWSQAGLYGYTF. CDR3 sequence (DNA): TGTGCCTGGAGTCAGGCAGGTCTCTATGGCTACACCTTC.

The rearrangement uses TRBV30 and TRBJ1-3; D perhaps matches TRBD1 (5 bases). Germline V gene sequence: CDR1 GTSNPN, CDR2 SVGIG (reference sequence). With 3 bases removed from V and 3 bases from J, the gap between germline ends came to 9 bases. This CDR3 region has 13 residues. Here the CDR3 DNA reads TGTGCCTGGAGCCCCACAGGTGGAAACACCATATATTTT. Its protein is CAWSPTGGNTIYF.

This clone was counted a single time. V and J are TRBV30 and TRBJ1-4; D uncertain. This CDR3 spans 15 amino acids. Germline V lookup: CDR1 GTSNPN, CDR2 SVGIG (reference sequence). With 1 base removed from V and 8 bases from J, the gap between germline ends came to 17 bases. CDR3 sequence (DNA): TGTGCCTGGAGTGATTCGCGAGGGTCTGGCGAAAAACTGTTTTTT. This encodes CAWSDSRGSGEKLFF.

About this clone: Other DNA sequences of this sample code for an identical CDR3. The V and J genes are TRBV5-1 and TRBJ1-1, with no clear D. There are 13 residues in the CDR3. The ends were cut back, 0 bases at V and 1 base at J, with 4 bases in the middle. Germline CDR1 and CDR2: SGHRS and YFSETQ. This chain's CDR3 is CASSLAKNTEAFF. The CDR3 nucleotides are TGCGCCAGCAGCTTGGCTAAGAACACTGAAGCTTTCTTT.

The chain has TRBV7-2 and TRBJ1-2; no clear D gene. The CDR3 sequence is 11 residues long. Trimming removed 1 base from V and 7 bases from J, with 4 bases in between. Germline CDR1 reads SGHTA; CDR2 reads FQGNSA. CDR3 in amino acids: CASSLGPGYTF. Here the CDR3 DNA reads TGTGCCAGCAGCTTAGGGCCTGGCTACACCTTC.

The genes are TRBV30 and TRBJ2-3; possibly TRBD2 for D (7 bases). CDR3 size: 14 residues. The V end was cut by 8 bases, the J end by 6 bases, with 21 bases between. Germline CDR1 GTSNPN, CDR2 SVGIG (reference sequence). CDR3 sequence: CAISEGEGPDTQYF. CDR3 bases: TGTGCCATATCGGAGGGGGAGGGCCCGGATACGCAGTATTTT.

The CDR3, as DNA: TGTGCCAGCAGCTCCGCTACGACTAGAACCCCAGAGACCCAGTACTTC. Translating it yields CASSSATTRTPETQYF. V and J are TRBV5-4 and TRBJ2-5, with a tentative D call TRBD2 (6 bases). The ends were cut back, 3 bases at V and 4 bases at J, with 19 bases in the middle. CDR3 length equals 16 residues. The germline CDR1 and CDR2 sequences are SGHNT and YYREEE (reference sequence).